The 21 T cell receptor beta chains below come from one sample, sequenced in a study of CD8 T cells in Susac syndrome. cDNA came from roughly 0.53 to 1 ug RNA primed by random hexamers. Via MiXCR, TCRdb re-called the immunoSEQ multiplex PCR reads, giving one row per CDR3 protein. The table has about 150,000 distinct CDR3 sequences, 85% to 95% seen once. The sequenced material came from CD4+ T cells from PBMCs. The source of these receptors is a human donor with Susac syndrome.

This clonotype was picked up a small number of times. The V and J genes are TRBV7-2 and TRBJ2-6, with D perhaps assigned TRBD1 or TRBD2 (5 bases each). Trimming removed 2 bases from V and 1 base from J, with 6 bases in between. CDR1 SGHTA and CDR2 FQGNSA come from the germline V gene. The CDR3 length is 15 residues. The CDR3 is CASSLWGSGANVLTF. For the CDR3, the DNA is TGTGCCAGCAGCTTATGGGGGTCTGGGGCCAACGTCCTGACTTTC.

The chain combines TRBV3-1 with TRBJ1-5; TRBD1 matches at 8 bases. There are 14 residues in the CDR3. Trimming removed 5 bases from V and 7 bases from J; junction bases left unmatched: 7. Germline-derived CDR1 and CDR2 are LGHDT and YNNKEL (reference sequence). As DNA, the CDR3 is TGTGCCAGCAGCAACTCAGGGGGCGCCCAGCCCCAGCATTTT. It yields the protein CASSNSGGAQPQHF.

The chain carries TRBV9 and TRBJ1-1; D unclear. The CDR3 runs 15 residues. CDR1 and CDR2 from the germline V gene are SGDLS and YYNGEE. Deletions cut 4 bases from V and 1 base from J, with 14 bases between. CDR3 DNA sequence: TGTGCCAGCAGCCCCCCCGAAGGGCAGAACACTGAAGCTTTCTTT. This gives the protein CASSPPEGQNTEAFF.

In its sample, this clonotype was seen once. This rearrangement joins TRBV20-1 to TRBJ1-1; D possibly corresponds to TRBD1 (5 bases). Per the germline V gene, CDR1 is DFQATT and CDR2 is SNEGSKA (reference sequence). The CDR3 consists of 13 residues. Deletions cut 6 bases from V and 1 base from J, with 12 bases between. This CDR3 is CSAAQGKNTEAFF. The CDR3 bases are TGCAGTGCGGCCCAGGGAAAGAACACTGAAGCTTTCTTT.

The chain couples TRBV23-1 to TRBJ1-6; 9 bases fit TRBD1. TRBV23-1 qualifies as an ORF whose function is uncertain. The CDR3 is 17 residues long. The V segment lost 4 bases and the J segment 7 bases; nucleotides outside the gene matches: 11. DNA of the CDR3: TGCGCCAGCAGTCGGAAACAGGGGGCAGGAAGGAATTCACCCCTCCACTTT. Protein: CASSRKQGAGRNSPLHF.

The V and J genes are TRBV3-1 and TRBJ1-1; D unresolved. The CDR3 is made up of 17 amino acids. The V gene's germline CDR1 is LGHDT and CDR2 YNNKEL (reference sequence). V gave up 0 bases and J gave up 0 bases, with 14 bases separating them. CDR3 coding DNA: TGTGCCAGCAGCCAAGATCCCCGGAGAACCATGAACACTGAAGCTTTCTTT. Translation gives CASSQDPRRTMNTEAFF.

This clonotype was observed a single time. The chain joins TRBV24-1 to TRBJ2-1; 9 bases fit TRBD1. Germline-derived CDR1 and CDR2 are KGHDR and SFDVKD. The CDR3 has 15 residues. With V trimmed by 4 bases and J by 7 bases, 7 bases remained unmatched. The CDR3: CATSDSGTGRNEQFF. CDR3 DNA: TGTGCCACCAGTGACTCCGGGACAGGGAGGAATGAGCAGTTCTTC.

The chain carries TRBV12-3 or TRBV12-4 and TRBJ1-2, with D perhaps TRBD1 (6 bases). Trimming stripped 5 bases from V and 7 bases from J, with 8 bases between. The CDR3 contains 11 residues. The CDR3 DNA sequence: TGTGCCAGCAGTCTGGGGGCTGGCTACACCTTC. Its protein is CASSLGAGYTF.

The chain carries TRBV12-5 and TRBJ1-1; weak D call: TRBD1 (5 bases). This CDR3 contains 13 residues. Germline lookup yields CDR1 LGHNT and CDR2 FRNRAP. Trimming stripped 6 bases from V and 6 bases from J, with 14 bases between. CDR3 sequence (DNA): TGTGCTAGTGGGCAAGCAGGGATCGCTGAAGCTTTCTTT. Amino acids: CASGQAGIAEAFF.

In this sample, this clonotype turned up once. CDR3 sequence reads: CASSLVDRTSYGYTF. CDR3 DNA sequence: TGTGCCAGCAGCTTAGTTGACAGGACCTCCTATGGCTACACCTTC. J is TRBJ1-2 and V is TRBV7-2; D perhaps matches TRBD1 (6 bases). There are 15 residues in the CDR3. Germline V gives CDR1 SGHTA, CDR2 FQGNSA. Deletions cut 1 base from V and 4 bases from J, with 13 bases between.

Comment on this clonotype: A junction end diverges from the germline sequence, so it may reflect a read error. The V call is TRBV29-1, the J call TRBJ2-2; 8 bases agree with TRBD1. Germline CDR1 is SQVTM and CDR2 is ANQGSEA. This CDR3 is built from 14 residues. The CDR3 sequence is CSVEETGVTGELFF. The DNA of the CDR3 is TGCAGTGTTGAGGAGACAGGGGTAACCGGGGAGCTGTTTTTT.

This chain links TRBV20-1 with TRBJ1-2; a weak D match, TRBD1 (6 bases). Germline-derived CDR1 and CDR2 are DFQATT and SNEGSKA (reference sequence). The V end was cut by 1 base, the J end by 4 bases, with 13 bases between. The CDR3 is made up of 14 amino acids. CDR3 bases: TGCAGTGCTAGAGCCCCAGGACAGAGCTATGGCTACACCTTC. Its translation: CSARAPGQSYGYTF.

This chain's CDR3 is CSVAGPGTGGNTGELFF. The CDR3 DNA follows: TGCAGCGTTGCGGGGCCTGGGACAGGGGGGAACACCGGGGAGCTGTTTTTT. The chain has TRBV29-1 and TRBJ2-2; 11 bases align to TRBD1. In germline, CDR1 is SQVTM, CDR2 ANQGSEA. V shed 4 bases and J 1 base; nucleotides not matched to a gene: 8. This CDR3 comprises 17 residues.

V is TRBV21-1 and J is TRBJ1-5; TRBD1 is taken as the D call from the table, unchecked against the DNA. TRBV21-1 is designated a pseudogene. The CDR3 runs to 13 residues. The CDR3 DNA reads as TGTGCCAGCCGGGACCCAAACAATCAGCCCCAGCATTTT. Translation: CASRDPNNQPQHF.

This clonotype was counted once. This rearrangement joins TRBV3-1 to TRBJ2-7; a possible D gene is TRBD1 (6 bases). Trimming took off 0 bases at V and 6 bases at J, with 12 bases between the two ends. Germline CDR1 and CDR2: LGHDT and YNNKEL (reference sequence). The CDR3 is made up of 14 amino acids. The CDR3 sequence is CASSQDFRGREQYF. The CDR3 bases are TGTGCCAGCAGCCAAGATTTCAGGGGTCGCGAGCAGTACTTC.

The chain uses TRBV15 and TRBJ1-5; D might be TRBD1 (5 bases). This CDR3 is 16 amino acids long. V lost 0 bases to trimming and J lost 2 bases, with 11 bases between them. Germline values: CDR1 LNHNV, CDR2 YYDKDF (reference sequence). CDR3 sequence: CATSRDPARGNQPQHF. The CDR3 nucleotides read TGTGCCACCAGCAGAGACCCCGCCAGGGGCAATCAGCCCCAGCATTTT.

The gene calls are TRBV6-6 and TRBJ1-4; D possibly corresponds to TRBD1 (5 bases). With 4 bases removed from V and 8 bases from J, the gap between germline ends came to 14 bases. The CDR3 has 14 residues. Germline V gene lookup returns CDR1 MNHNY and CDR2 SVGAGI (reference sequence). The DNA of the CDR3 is TGTGCCAGCAGTTCCTCGTGGGGGTGGGAAAAACTGTTTTTT. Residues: CASSSSWGWEKLFF.

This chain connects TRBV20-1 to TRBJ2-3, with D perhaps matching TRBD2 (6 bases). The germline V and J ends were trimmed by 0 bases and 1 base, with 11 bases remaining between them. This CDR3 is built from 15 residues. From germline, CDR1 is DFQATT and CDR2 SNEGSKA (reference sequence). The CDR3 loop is CSARDSGGGTDTQYF. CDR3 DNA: TGCAGTGCTAGAGATTCCGGGGGTGGCACAGATACGCAGTATTTT.

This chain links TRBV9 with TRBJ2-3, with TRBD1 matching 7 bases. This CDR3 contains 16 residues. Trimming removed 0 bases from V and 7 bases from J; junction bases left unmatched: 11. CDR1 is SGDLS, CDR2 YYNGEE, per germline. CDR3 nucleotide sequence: TGTGCCAGCAGCGTAGGAAGGGGGAGACAGGGCCATACGCAGTATTTT. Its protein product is CASSVGRGRQGHTQYF.

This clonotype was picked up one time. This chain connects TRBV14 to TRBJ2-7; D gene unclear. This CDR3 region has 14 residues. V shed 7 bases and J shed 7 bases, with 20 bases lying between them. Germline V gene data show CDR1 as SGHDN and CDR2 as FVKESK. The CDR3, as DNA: TGTGCCAGCACCTCACCCGGCCAGATGCGGGAGCAGTACTTC. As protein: CASTSPGQMREQYF.

The CDR3 coding sequence is TGTGCCAGCAAACCGGACGGGACTCATTCTGGAAACACCATATATTTT. Translation gives CASKPDGTHSGNTIYF. The chain employs TRBV5-4 and TRBJ1-3; a weak D match, TRBD1 (5 bases). This CDR3 has 16 residues. Trimming removed 6 bases at V and 1 base at J, with 17 bases between. The V gene's germline CDR1 is SGHNT and CDR2 YYREEE (reference sequence).